The text below deals with one T cell receptor beta chain. Its target is unknown. Germline V gene sequence: CDR1 SGHRS, CDR2 YFSETQ. The junction had 4 bases not matched to a gene; V was cut back by 0 bases and J by 2 bases. This CDR3 spans 16 amino acids. Unique molecular identifiers were used in preparing the TCRbeta library. TCRdb re-called the PCR reads with MiXCR, one entry per CDR3 protein. Of 200,000 to 250,000 distinct CDR3 sequences listed, roughly a quarter are singletons. The record originates from a study of T-cell reconstitution after alpha-beta-depleted transplantation in children. Study-wide results and limits: For some patients, TCRbeta diversity was high at day 60 because of recipient T cells and thymic progenitors that survived. A year had passed since transplant, and T-cell counts and diversity by then came mostly from newly produced T cells. Reportedly, roughly two months post-transplant, alpha-beta T cells arose from several hundred expanded graft clones.

The starting material was PBMCs, mostly from graft donor cells, obtained 360 days after TCRalphabeta/CD19-depleted stem cell transplant. The chain employs TRBV5-1 and TRBJ2-7; 11 nucleotides match TRBD2. The origin of this receptor is a female patient under 10 years old who had a stem cell transplant for congenital amegakaryocytic thrombocytopenia, so the T cells may come from the graft donor. The CDR3 region is CASSLVLAGGTYEQYF. The CDR3, as DNA: TGCGCCAGCAGCTTGGTCCTAGCGGGGGGAACCTACGAGCAGTACTTC.